The T cell receptor (beta chain) described here comes from a study of T cell responses to AZD1222 COVID-19 vaccine. Regarding the study as a whole: Only five or six AZD1222 recipients tested seropositive at baseline.

For this clone: Its target is not known.

The CDR3 runs 16 residues. Deletions cut 0 bases from V and 7 bases from J, with 16 bases between. Germline CDR1 MGHRA, CDR2 YSYEKL. The data were produced by immunoSEQ multiplex PCR, yet TCRdb's version contains in-frame clones alone and is incomplete. The table includes around 150,000 clones, about 93% detected once. Sequenced material: peripheral blood, taken 28 days after the second AZD1222 dose. This chain joins TRBV4-1 and TRBJ2-1; D remains unclear. This TCR was recovered from an adult who received the AZD1222 COVID-19 vaccine. The CDR3 DNA sequence: TGCGCCAGCAGCCAAGATCATCTGGGATTTGGGAATGAGCAGTTCTTC. It is translated as CASSQDHLGFGNEQFF.